This T cell receptor beta chain was captured in a study of cytomegalovirus exposure and HLA in healthy donors. Germline CDR1 MDHEN, CDR2 SYDVKM. Trimming removed 7 bases from V and 4 bases from J; junction bases left unmatched: 2. The length of the CDR3 is 13 residues. PCR primers comprised 60 Vbeta and 13 Jbeta primers. The data were produced by immunoSEQ multiplex PCR, yet TCRdb's version contains in-frame clones alone and is incomplete. Among 150,000 to 200,000 clones listed, roughly 85% were seen once. The chain has TRBV28 and TRBJ2-1; 9 bases are shared with TRBD2. The sample comprised PBMCs. The sequence was obtained from a middle-aged woman in good health and CMV-seronegative. The CDR3 nucleotides read TGTGCCAGCAAGACTAGCGGATACAATGAGCAGTTCTTC. This gives the protein CASKTSGYNEQFF.